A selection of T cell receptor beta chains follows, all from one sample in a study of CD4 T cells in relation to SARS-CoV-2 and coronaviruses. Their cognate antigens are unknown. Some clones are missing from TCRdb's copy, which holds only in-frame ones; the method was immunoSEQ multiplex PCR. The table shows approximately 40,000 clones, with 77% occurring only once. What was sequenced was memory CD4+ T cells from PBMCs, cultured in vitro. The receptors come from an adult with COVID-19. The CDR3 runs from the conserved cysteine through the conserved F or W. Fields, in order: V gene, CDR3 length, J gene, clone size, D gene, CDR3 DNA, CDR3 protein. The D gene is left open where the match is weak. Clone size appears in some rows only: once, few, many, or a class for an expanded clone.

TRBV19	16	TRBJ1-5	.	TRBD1	TGTGCCAGTAGGCTTTCCGGGACAGGGGGACATCAGCCCCAGCATTTT	CASRLSGTGGHQPQHF
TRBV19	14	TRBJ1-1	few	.	TGTGCCAGTAAACTCGACAGGATTGGGCCTGAAGCTTTCTTT	CASKLDRIGPEAFF
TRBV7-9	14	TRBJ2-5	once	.	TGTGCCAGCAGCTTAGCGGGGGTACAGGGGACCCAGTACTTC	CASSLAGVQGTQYF
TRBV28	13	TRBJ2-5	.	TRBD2	TGTGCCAGCAACAGCGGGAGCGTAGAGACCCAGTACTTC	CASNSGSVETQYF
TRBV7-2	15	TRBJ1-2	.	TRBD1	TGTGCCAGCAGCAGAGGGGACAGGGGAGGCTATGGCTACACCTTC	CASSRGDRGGYGYTF
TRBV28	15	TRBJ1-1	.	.	TGTGCCAGCAGTTTGTCTTACAGGGTTATCGCTGAAGCTTTCTTT	CASSLSYRVIAEAFF
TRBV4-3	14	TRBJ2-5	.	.	TGCGCCAGCAGCCAAGGATCAGGGTGGGAGACCCAGTACTTC	CASSQGSGWETQYF
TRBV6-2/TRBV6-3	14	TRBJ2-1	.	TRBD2	TGTGCCAGCAGTAGCGGGAGCTCCTACAATGAGCAGTTCTTC	CASSSGSSYNEQFF
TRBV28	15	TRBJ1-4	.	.	TGTGCCAGCAGCCTCGAGACTCGCCTGCGGGAAAAACTGTTTTTT	CASSLETRLREKLFF
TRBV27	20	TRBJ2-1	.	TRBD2	TGTGCCAGCAGTTTAGCCCCCCTAGCGGGAGGAGGGCTCTCCTACAATGAGCAGTTCTTC	CASSLAPLAGGGLSYNEQFF
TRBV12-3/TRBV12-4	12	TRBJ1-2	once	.	TGTGCCAGCAGTTTTAGCTCCTATGGCTACACCTTC	CASSFSSYGYTF
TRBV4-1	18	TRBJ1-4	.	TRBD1	TGCGCCAGCAGAGAAGGGAGGACAGGCCGTTCAACTAATGAAAAACTGTTTTTT	CASREGRTGRSTNEKLFF
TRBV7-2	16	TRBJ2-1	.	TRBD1	TGTGCCAGCAGCCCTCAGGGGGCGTGGGCATACAATGAGCAGTTCTTC	CASSPQGAWAYNEQFF
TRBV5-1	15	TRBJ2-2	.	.	TGCGCCAGCAGCTTGGTTGCAACGAACACCGGGGAGCTGTTTTTT	CASSLVATNTGELFF
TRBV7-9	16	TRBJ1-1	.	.	TGTGCCAGCAGCTTACAGGGGCTCGGGGCAGTAGCTGAAGCTTTCTTT	CASSLQGLGAVAEAFF